This TCR beta chain was documented in a study of T cells in Graves' hyperthyroidism and ophthalmopathy. The CDR3 extends over 13 amino acids. V lost 6 bases, J lost 3 bases, and 8 bases lay in between. Germline values: CDR1 SNHLY, CDR2 FYNNEI. This clonotype was detected ten times or more. Amplified TCR beta CDR3 regions came from RNA transcripts. The HTBI primer set served for first-round RT-PCR of the TCR CDR3. A single record per CDR3 protein comes from TCRdb applying MiXCR to the multiplex PCR reads. The sample lists a few hundred thousand distinct CDR3 sequences, roughly 13% occurring once. This clonotype was obtained from a woman aged 18-29 years with Graves' hyperthyroidism. Sequenced: blood. The rearrangement joins TRBV2 to TRBJ2-2; unclear D gene. The CDR3 here is CASSRTDTGELFF. Here the CDR3 DNA reads TGTGCCAGCAGCCGAACGGACACCGGGGAGCTGTTTTTT.